The 24 T cell receptor beta chains below were found in one sample sequenced in a study of PD-1 blockade in classical Hodgkin lymphoma. Relapses following autologous stem cell transplantation were seen in all patients, with brentuximab vedotin exposure varying. The table came from immunoSEQ multiplex PCR; TCRdb's copy has only in-frame clones and leaves some out. The data show more than 140,000 clones, around 73% seen once. The sample here was peripheral blood mononuclear cells (PBMCs), taken before the second cycle of nivolumab. Receptors were obtained from a human donor with classical Hodgkin lymphoma.

This sequence joins TRBV2 and TRBJ1-5; possibly TRBD1 for D (5 bases). In germline, CDR1 is SNHLY, CDR2 FYNNEI. The CDR3 covers 15 residues. Trimming pared 3 bases from V and 2 bases from J, leaving 11 bases between. The DNA for the CDR3 is TGTGCCAGCAGTGAGGAGAGGGGTGGCAATCAGCCCCAGCATTTT. Translated: CASSEERGGNQPQHF.

This chain joins TRBV29-1 and TRBJ2-7; TRBD1 might be the D (6 bases). CDR3 length equals 12 residues. Germline assignment: CDR1 SQVTM and CDR2 ANQGSEA. V lost 7 bases, J lost 3 bases, and 13 bases lay in between. This CDR3 is CSAGVQGYEQYF. The CDR3 DNA is TGCAGCGCTGGCGTACAGGGCTACGAGCAGTACTTC.

As for this clone: A read error may produce the germline difference seen at one junction end. This sequence joins TRBV7-9 and TRBJ1-1; 10 bases fit TRBD1. The CDR3 is made up of 17 amino acids. The germline CDR1 and CDR2 sequences are SEHNR and FQNEAQ (reference sequence). DNA for the CDR3: TGTGCCAGCAGCCAATTGATAACCGGGACAGGGGTTACTGAGGCTTTCTTT. Protein product: CASSQLITGTGVTEAFF.

The chain is built from TRBV6-6 and TRBJ2-3; D gene unclear. Trimming cost V 5 bases and J 0 bases, with 12 bases left between them. The germline CDR1 and CDR2 sequences are MNHNY and SVGAGI (reference sequence). CDR3 size: 15 residues. CDR3 sequence (DNA): TGTGCCAGCAGTCGTAGCTGGGGAAGCACAGATACGCAGTATTTT. As protein: CASSRSWGSTDTQYF.

The chain recombines TRBV4-3 with TRBJ2-7; no clear D. CDR3 length: 15 residues. Germline lookup yields CDR1 LGHNA and CDR2 YSLEER. The germline V and J ends were trimmed by 0 bases and 3 bases, with 12 bases remaining between them. CDR3 loop: CASSQDGSARYEQYF. DNA for the CDR3: TGCGCCAGCAGCCAAGATGGGTCCGCGCGCTACGAGCAGTACTTC.

The V gene is TRBV7-8, the J gene TRBJ2-7, with no clear D. The germline CDR1 and CDR2 sequences are SGHVS and FQNEAQ. The CDR3 totals 15 residues. Trimming left V 1 base short and J 4 bases short, with 14 bases between. The CDR3 spells CASSLGTPAWYEQYF. The CDR3 DNA sequence: TGTGCCAGCAGCTTAGGCACACCCGCTTGGTACGAGCAGTACTTC.

The gene calls are TRBV5-4 and TRBJ2-1; 8 bases are shared with TRBD2. The germline V gene encodes CDR1 SGHNT and CDR2 YYREEE (reference sequence). This CDR3 has 14 amino acids. The junction had 3 bases not matched to a gene; V was cut back by 2 bases and J by 5 bases. CDR3 sequence reads: CASSLGTRNNEQFF. The DNA for the CDR3 is TGTGCCAGCAGCTTAGGGACTAGGAACAATGAGCAGTTCTTC.

The V gene is TRBV6-1, the J gene TRBJ1-6; the D is unclear. Germline V gene lookup returns CDR1 MNHNS and CDR2 SASEGT. CDR3 size: 13 residues. Trimming shortened V by 4 bases and J by 3 bases, and 4 bases separated the two germline ends. DNA for the CDR3: TGTGCCAGCAGTGGAGACTATAATTCACCCCTCCACTTT. Its protein is CASSGDYNSPLHF.

V gene TRBV5-1 combines with J gene TRBJ2-7; D call uncertain. Trimming left V 7 bases short and J 7 bases short, with 9 bases between. CDR1 is SGHRS, CDR2 YFSETQ, per germline. This CDR3 is built from 10 residues. CDR3 amino acids: CASLDPEQYF. CDR3 DNA: TGCGCCAGCTTGGATCCAGAGCAGTACTTC.

This chain uses TRBV7-2 with TRBJ1-1; 9 bases match TRBD1. The CDR3 contains 14 residues. Germline CDR1 reads SGHTA; CDR2 reads FQGNSA. The trim removed 5 bases at V and 5 bases at J, leaving 6 bases unmatched. The CDR3 region has the DNA TGTGCCAGCAGCCTACAGGGGGCGCGAACTGAAGCTTTCTTT. This encodes CASSLQGARTEAFF.

The chain couples TRBV10-2 to TRBJ2-7; tentatively, D is TRBD2 (6 bases). The V end lost 7 bases, the J end lost 5 bases, and 18 bases lay between the germline ends. CDR1 is WSHSY and CDR2 is SAAADI in the germline V gene. The CDR3 length is 14 residues. Here the CDR3 reads CASTRPGGAHEQYF. In DNA, the CDR3 is TGCGCCAGCACCCGCCCAGGCGGGGCCCACGAGCAGTACTTC.

This clone occurred a few times. The gene calls are TRBV25-1 and TRBJ1-1, with D tentatively TRBD1 (6 bases). This CDR3 region has 15 residues. Germline V gene data show CDR1 as MGHDK and CDR2 as SYGVNS. The germline V and J ends were trimmed by 3 bases and 1 base, with 12 bases remaining between them. In DNA form, the CDR3 reads TGTGCCAGCAGTGATCCGGGGGGCGGGAACACTGAAGCTTTCTTT. This codes for CASSDPGGGNTEAFF.

In DNA form, the CDR3 reads TGTGCCAGCAGCCCCCGGACAGACACAGATACGCAGTATTTT. Its translation: CASSPRTDTDTQYF. This chain links TRBV7-8 with TRBJ2-3; tentative D call: TRBD1 (6 bases). The CDR3 contains 14 residues. V was shortened by 5 bases and J by 2 bases, with 11 bases between the two germline ends. CDR1 SGHVS and CDR2 FQNEAQ come from the germline V gene.

In the case of this clone: An end of the junction does not agree with germline; a read error may underlie this. This sequence joins TRBV13 and TRBJ2-3; tentatively, D is TRBD1 (6 bases). The CDR3 extends over 13 amino acids. The germline CDR1 and CDR2 sequences are PRHDT and FYEKMQ (reference sequence). The CDR3: CASGGGLTDTQCF. In nucleotides, the CDR3 is TGTGCCAGTGGGGGCGGACTCACAGATACGCAGTGTTTT.

The rearrangement uses TRBV7-2 and TRBJ2-7, with D unclear. Looked up from germline, CDR1 is SGHTA and CDR2 is FQGNSA. This CDR3 is 14 amino acids long. The germline V and J ends were trimmed by 3 bases and 4 bases, with 13 bases remaining between them. The CDR3 is CASSFSAVEYEQYF. CDR3 DNA: TGTGCCAGCAGCTTCTCGGCGGTTGAGTACGAGCAGTACTTC.

This sequence joins TRBV18 and TRBJ2-7, with TRBD1 identical over 7 bases. V lost 5 bases and J lost 2; bases outside the gene matches: 6. The CDR3 has 14 amino acids. CDR1 is KGHSH and CDR2 is LQKENI in the germline V gene. CDR3 bases: TGTGCCAGCTCAATGACAGGGATGGCCTACGAGCAGTACTTC. Protein product: CASSMTGMAYEQYF.

V is TRBV29-1 and J is TRBJ1-3, with TRBD1 as a possible D gene (5 bases). Germline V CDR1 and CDR2: SQVTM, ANQGSEA. V lost 3 bases and J 8 bases, leaving 11 bases between the germline ends. The CDR3 length is 12 residues. The CDR3 DNA reads as TGCAGCGTTGAGGGTTGGGGGGACACCATATATTTT. Translation: CSVEGWGDTIYF.

The chain employs TRBV6-5 and TRBJ2-1; 8 bases line up with TRBD1. Germline V gene sequence: CDR1 MNHEY, CDR2 SVGAGI. CDR3 size: 16 residues. Trimming took 0 bases from V and 3 from J; bases not matched to a gene: 4. The CDR3 spells CASSYSTGGHYNEQFF. For the CDR3, the DNA is TGTGCCAGCAGTTACTCAACAGGGGGGCACTACAATGAGCAGTTCTTC.

The rearrangement joins TRBV7-2 to TRBJ1-5; D ambiguous. Germline-derived CDR1 and CDR2 are SGHTA and FQGNSA. V dropped 1 base and J dropped 9 bases, with 16 bases sitting between them. The CDR3 extends over 15 amino acids. The CDR3 spells CASSLDSSALRPQHF. The CDR3 coding sequence is TGTGCCAGCAGCTTAGATAGTTCTGCCCTCCGGCCCCAGCATTTT.

The chain is built from TRBV6-5 and TRBJ2-2; D is uncertain. The CDR3 sequence is 16 residues long. V shed 2 bases and J shed 1 base, with 11 bases lying between them. The germline gives CDR1 MNHEY, CDR2 SVGAGI. The CDR3 coding sequence is TGTGCCAGCAGTTACGAGTGGACGGGGAACACCGGGGAGCTGTTTTTT. Its translation is CASSYEWTGNTGELFF.

V usage is TRBV28 and J usage is TRBJ2-7; TRBD1 or TRBD2 may be the D gene (5 bases each). Between the trimmed V and J ends, which lost 1 base and 5 bases, there was a span of 6 bases. The CDR3 spans 12 residues. In germline, CDR1 is MDHEN, CDR2 SYDVKM. For the CDR3, the DNA is TGTGCCAGCAGTTTATTGGGGGACGAGCAGTACTTC. Protein product: CASSLLGDEQYF. Variable domain in full (rest from reference TRBV28 and TRBJ2-7): DVKVTQSSRYLVKRTGEKVFLECVQDMDHENMFWYRQDPGLGLRLIYFSYDVKMKEKGDIPEGYSVSREKKERFSLILESASTNQTSMYLCASSLLGDEQYFGPGTRLTVT.

The V call is TRBV2, the J call TRBJ2-2; a weak D match, TRBD2 (6 bases). This CDR3 comprises 14 residues. The ends were cut back, 7 bases at V and 3 bases at J, with 12 bases in the middle. The V gene's germline CDR1 is SNHLY and CDR2 FYNNEI. CDR3 in DNA: TGTGCCAGCACTTCAGGAGGGGACACCGGGGAGCTGTTTTTT. This sequence encodes CASTSGGDTGELFF.

This rearrangement joins TRBV6-6 to TRBJ1-1; TRBD1 is a possible D gene (5 bases). Germline loops: CDR1 MNHNY, CDR2 SVGAGI (reference sequence). The CDR3 has 14 amino acids. With 2 bases removed from V and 3 bases from J, the gap between germline ends came to 10 bases. CDR3: CASSYAGWDTEAFF. As DNA, the CDR3 is TGTGCCAGCAGTTACGCAGGGTGGGACACTGAAGCTTTCTTT.

V and J are TRBV6-5 and TRBJ2-5; D is unresolved. Trimming stripped 7 bases from V and 8 bases from J, with 17 bases between. In germline, CDR1 is MNHEY, CDR2 SVGAGI. The CDR3 loop spans 13 amino acids. The CDR3 region is CASTSPSPKTQYF. CDR3 DNA sequence: TGTGCCAGCACCAGCCCATCCCCCAAAACCCAGTACTTC.